The 2 T cell receptor beta chains reported below all come from one sample, sequenced in a study of T cell repertoires in cytomegalovirus infection. Using its own MiXCR run on the reads, TCRdb lists one record per CDR3 protein. The table shows 680,000 or so distinct CDR3 sequences, with 35% occurring only once. Sequences were obtained from PBMCs. These receptors all stem from a human donor in good health (CMV status not recorded). Some clones in this sample may be carry-over from other donors' samples.

The chain recombines TRBV24-1 with TRBJ2-3; maybe TRBD1 (6 bases). This CDR3 has 15 residues. Germline values: CDR1 KGHDR, CDR2 SFDVKD. With 6 bases removed from V and 1 base from J, the gap between germline ends came to 13 bases. The CDR3 nucleotides read TGTGCCACCAGTACTCAGACAGGACGCACAGATACGCAGTATTTT. This gives the protein CATSTQTGRTDTQYF.

The gene calls are TRBV4-1 and TRBJ1-1; TRBD1 aligns across 7 bases. CDR1 and CDR2 (germline): MGHRA, YSYEKL. The CDR3 is 15 residues long. V gave up 2 bases and J gave up 3 bases; unmatched junction bases: 6. The CDR3 protein is CASSQPDRFYTEAFF. The CDR3 region has the DNA TGCGCCAGCAGCCAACCGGACAGGTTTTACACTGAAGCTTTCTTT.